Presented here are 3 T cell receptor beta chains from one specimen sequenced in a study of patients and donors after allogeneic stem cell transplantation. TCRdb passed the RT-PCR reads through MiXCR, listing each CDR3 protein once. The sample includes around 150,000 distinct CDR3 sequences, approximately 35% of them seen just once. Material for sequencing was blood, either unsorted or a sorted T cell fraction (not recorded which). These receptors came from a human donor who was either an allogeneic HSCT recipient or a stem cell or donor lymphocyte infusion donor (not recorded which). It is not recorded whose cells these are; they may come from a transplant donor.

In this sample, this clonotype turned up many times. The chain uses TRBV7-2 and TRBJ1-2, with D possibly being TRBD1 (6 bases). The CDR3 is made up of 16 amino acids. Trimming removed 3 bases at V and 2 bases at J, with 16 bases between. CDR1 is SGHTA and CDR2 is FQGNSA in the germline V gene. In DNA form, the CDR3 reads TGTGCCAGCAGCTTTGGACACAGGGTGGGGAACTATGGCTACACCTTC. It is translated as CASSFGHRVGNYGYTF.

This clonotype has just a few counts. The chain couples TRBV15 to TRBJ2-5; 7 bases map to TRBD2. V was pared by 0 bases and J by 6 bases, with 4 bases of the junction left unmatched. Germline V gene sequence: CDR1 LNHNV, CDR2 YYDKDF (reference sequence). This CDR3 has 14 amino acids. CDR3 sequence reads: CATSREAGVKTQYF. CDR3 bases: TGTGCCACCAGCAGAGAGGCGGGGGTAAAGACCCAGTACTTC.

CDR3 DNA: TGTGCCAGCGGACTTGGGGACGGGATTAATGAAAAACTGTTTTTT. Residues: CASGLGDGINEKLFF. The chain joins TRBV7-9 to TRBJ1-4; a possible D gene is TRBD1 (5 bases). This CDR3 has 15 residues. Germline loops: CDR1 SEHNR, CDR2 FQNEAQ (reference sequence). Between the trimmed V and J ends, which lost 8 bases and 4 bases, there was a span of 17 bases.